This T cell receptor (beta chain) appears in the sequencing data of a study of cytomegalovirus exposure and HLA in healthy donors (dated by TCRdb to the late 2010s). For the study in its entirety: The approximately 710 repertoires of the first cohort and the roughly 120 validation repertoires were produced on the same platform, according to a later analysis. Besides the first cohort of 500 to 700 subjects, a separate validation cohort made up of 90 to 150 different subjects was used. The study aimed to test whether cataloging public T cell receptors could reveal signatures of past pathogen exposure. To predict cytomegalovirus infection status, the study brought together high-throughput TCR immunosequencing, statistical association of individual TCRs with disease status, and machine learning. Broader findings and caveats from the paper: Cytomegalovirus status was reported to be diagnosed by the classifier with high specificity and sensitivity in both the original and validation cohorts. Most TCR sequences were seen in very few donors, while some public TCRs were found in many individuals. Three of the identified cytomegalovirus-associated TCR beta chains were confirmed in vitro to be specific for cytomegalovirus antigens. According to the authors, the approach could potentially be generalized to other disease states and immunological phenotypes. In a later analysis, TCRs clustered in the first cohort were found to also tend to co-occur in the 100 to 150 validation repertoires, with around 94% of cluster scores above 0. The validation cohort had no HLA typing available for a later analysis, so co-occurrence within that cohort was assessed over all 120 or so repertoires. The study listed 150 to 200 TCR beta chains as associated with cytomegalovirus.

Taken from the germline V gene (reference sequence), the CDR1 and CDR2 loops are GTSNPN and SVGIG. Relative to germline, V is 3 bases shorter and J is 7 bases shorter, with 16 bases between their ends. The CDR3 sequence holds 14 residues, the cysteine and phenylalanine included. Here the CDR3 DNA is all that survives: 42 bases in frame from base 1. Points on this clone: This clone's antigen is unknown. No base quality values were provided; no much bigger clone lies one nucleotide off.

The library was built by means of the immunoSEQ multiplex PCR assay. Under the source paper's analysis protocol: To diagnose cytomegalovirus status from the catalog of TCR beta chain sequences, a statistical classification framework was built. This immuneACCESS table, as held by TCRdb, lists in-frame sequences with V and J called but not all clones. Of the missing ones, under half trace to an unresolved V gene in checked studies; the others have no known cause. The V and J calls and clone size were taken over from that table, and D and trimming were inferred from the DNA. Present in this sample are around 150,000 clones, approximately 93% of which were seen just once. The ten largest make up about 0.75% of the sample. Donors formed part of the validation cohort, which comprised 120 subjects and was distinct from the first cohort of under 750 subjects.

The sequence was obtained from a man aged 18 to 30 in good health and CMV-seronegative. The sequence links TRBV30 to TRBJ2-1; 6 matching bases give a weak D call of TRBD2. Sequencing used PBMCs. The CDR3 sequence is CAWRPPGVINEQFF. The nucleotide sequence reads as follows: TGTGCCTGGAGACCCCCGGGGGTCATAAATGAGCAGTTCTTC.